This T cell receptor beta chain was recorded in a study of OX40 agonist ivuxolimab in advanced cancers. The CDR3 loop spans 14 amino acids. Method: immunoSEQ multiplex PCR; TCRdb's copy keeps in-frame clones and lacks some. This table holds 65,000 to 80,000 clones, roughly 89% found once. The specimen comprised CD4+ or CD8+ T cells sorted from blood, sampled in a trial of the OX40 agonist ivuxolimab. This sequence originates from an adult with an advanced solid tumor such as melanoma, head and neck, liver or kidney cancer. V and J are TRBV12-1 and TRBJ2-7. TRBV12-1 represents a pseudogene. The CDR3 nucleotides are TGTGCCAGCAGCTTTGGCCCGATACGGCGCGAGCAGTACTTC. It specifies CASSFGPIRREQYF.